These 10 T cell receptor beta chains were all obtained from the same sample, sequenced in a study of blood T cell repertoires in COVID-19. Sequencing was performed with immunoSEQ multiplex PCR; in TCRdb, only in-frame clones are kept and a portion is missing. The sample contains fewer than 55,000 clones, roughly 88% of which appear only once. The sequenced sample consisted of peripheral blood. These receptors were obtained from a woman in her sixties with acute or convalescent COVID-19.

CDR3 amino acids: CATSRRQGPTGEAFF. For the CDR3, the DNA is TGTGCCACCAGCAGGCGACAGGGGCCTACCGGTGAAGCTTTCTTT. The V call is TRBV15, the J call TRBJ1-1, with 8 positions matching TRBD1. V gave up 3 bases and J gave up 7 bases; unmatched junction bases: 10. CDR1 and CDR2 from the germline V gene are LNHNV and YYDKDF (reference sequence). The length of the CDR3 is 15 residues.

The CDR3 region has the DNA TGTGCCAGCAGTGATAGCGGGAGGGGCAATGAGCAGTTCTTC. Encoded protein: CASSDSGRGNEQFF. The chain joins TRBV6-1 to TRBJ2-1; 11 bases agree with TRBD2. V lost 3 bases to trimming and J lost 6 bases; unmatched junction nucleotides: 1. CDR3 size: 14 residues. Germline CDR1 and CDR2: MNHNS and SASEGT.

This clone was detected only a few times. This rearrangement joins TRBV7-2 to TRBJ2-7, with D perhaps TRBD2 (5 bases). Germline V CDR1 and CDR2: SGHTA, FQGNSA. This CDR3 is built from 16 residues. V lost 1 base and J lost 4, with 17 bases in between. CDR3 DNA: TGTGCCAGCAGCTTAGGTGGTAGTGGAGGCGGATACGAGCAGTACTTC. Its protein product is CASSLGGSGGGYEQYF.

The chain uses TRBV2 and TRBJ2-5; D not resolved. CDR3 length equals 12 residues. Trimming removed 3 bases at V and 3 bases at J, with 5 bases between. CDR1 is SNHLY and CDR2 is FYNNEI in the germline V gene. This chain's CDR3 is CASSELEETQYF. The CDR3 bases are TGTGCCAGCAGTGAGTTAGAAGAGACCCAGTACTTC.

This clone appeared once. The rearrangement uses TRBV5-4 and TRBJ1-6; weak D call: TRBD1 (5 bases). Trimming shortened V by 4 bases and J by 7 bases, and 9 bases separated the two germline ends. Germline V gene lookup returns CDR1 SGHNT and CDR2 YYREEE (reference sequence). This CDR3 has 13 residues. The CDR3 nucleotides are TGTGCCAGCAGCGCACAGGCGAATTCACCCCTCCACTTT. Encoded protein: CASSAQANSPLHF.

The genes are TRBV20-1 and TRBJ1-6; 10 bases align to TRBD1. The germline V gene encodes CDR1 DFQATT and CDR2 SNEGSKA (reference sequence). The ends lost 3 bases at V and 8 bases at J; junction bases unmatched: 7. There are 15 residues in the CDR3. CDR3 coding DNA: TGCAGTGCTAGTACGACAGGGGGCCTTGATTCACCCCTCCACTTT. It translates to CSASTTGGLDSPLHF.

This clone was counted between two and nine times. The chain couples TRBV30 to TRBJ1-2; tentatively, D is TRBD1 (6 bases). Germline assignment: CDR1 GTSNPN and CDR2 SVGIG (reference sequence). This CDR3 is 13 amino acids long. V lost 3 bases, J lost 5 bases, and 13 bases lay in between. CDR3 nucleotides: TGTGCCTGGAGATCACAGGGTTCGTATGGCTACACCTTC. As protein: CAWRSQGSYGYTF.

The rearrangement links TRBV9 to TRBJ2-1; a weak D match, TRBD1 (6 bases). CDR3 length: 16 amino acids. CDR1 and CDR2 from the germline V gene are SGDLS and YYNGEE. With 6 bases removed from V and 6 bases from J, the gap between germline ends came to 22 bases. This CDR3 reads CASNSRGSLEGNEQFF. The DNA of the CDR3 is TGTGCCAGCAATTCTAGGGGGTCTCTAGAGGGCAATGAGCAGTTCTTC.

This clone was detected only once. CDR3 loop: CASSWTSPGLAREARNEQFF. The CDR3 coding sequence is TGCGCCAGCAGCTGGACGTCCCCGGGACTAGCGCGAGAGGCAAGGAATGAGCAGTTCTTC. V usage is TRBV5-1 and J usage is TRBJ2-1; 10 bases agree with TRBD2. The germline V gene has CDR1 SGHRS and CDR2 YFSETQ. Trimming cost V 3 bases and J 7 bases; bases outside gene matches: 22. The CDR3 runs to 20 residues.

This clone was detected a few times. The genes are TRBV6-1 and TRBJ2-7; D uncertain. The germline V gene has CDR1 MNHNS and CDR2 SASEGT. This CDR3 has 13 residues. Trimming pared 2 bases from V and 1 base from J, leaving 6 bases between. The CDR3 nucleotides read TGTGCCAGCAGTGAATACAGTTCCTACGAGCAGTACTTC. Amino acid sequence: CASSEYSSYEQYF.